This entry lists 22 T cell receptor beta chains sequenced from one sample in a study of blood T cells in healthy people across ages. The use of a sample-barcoded 5' primer and a J-beta primer mix characterized a second PCR of roughly 6 to 11 cycles. A single record per CDR3 protein comes from TCRdb applying MiXCR to the 5' RACE reads. The sample holds about 840,000 distinct CDR3 sequences; around 29% are singletons and the top ten take roughly a tenth. These sequences were also reported in another study, on T cells of mothers and their children.

The sequencing input was blood. The source of these receptors is a woman in her 40s in good health.

This chain links TRBV6-2 or TRBV6-3 with TRBJ1-5, with 7 bases that match TRBD1. Germline V CDR1 and CDR2: MNHEY, SVGEGT. V was pared by 5 bases and J by 1 base, with 11 bases of the junction left unmatched. This CDR3 comprises 17 residues. The CDR3: CASSGGWTGGSNQPQHF. As DNA, the CDR3 is TGTGCCAGCAGTGGTGGGTGGACAGGTGGGAGCAATCAGCCCCAGCATTTT.

As to this clonotype: The junction and the germline gene differ at one end; a read error may be behind it. The V and J genes are TRBV7-2 and TRBJ1-5; a weak D match, TRBD1 (6 bases). The CDR3 loop spans 15 amino acids. From germline, CDR1 is SGHTA and CDR2 FQGNSA. The CDR3, as DNA: TGTGCCAACAGCAGGGACACCCTAAGCAATCAGCCCCAGCATTTT. Translating gives CANSRDTLSNQPQHF.

Ten or more counts support this clonotype. A much more abundant neighbour one base away suggests this may be a read error. The J gene is TRBJ1-2, the V gene TRBV14, with 7 bases that match TRBD1. The V gene end was trimmed by 4 bases and the J gene end by 4 bases; junction bases not matched to a gene: 3. This CDR3 region has 13 residues. Germline values: CDR1 SGHDN, CDR2 FVKESK. The CDR3: CASSPTGVYGYTF. The CDR3 DNA sequence: TGTGCCAGCAGCCCCACAGGGGTCTATGGCTACACCTTC.

This clonotype was detected ten times or more. This chain links TRBV29-1 with TRBJ2-7; D is possibly TRBD2 (7 bases). Germline V gene lookup returns CDR1 SQVTM and CDR2 ANQGSEA. The CDR3 contains 15 residues. V lost 5 bases and J lost 3, with 20 bases in between. CDR3 bases: TGCAGCGTTACCAGGGGAGGGGGACTTGACTACGAGCAGTACTTC. This gives the protein CSVTRGGGLDYEQYF.

This clonotype was counted many times. This chain joins TRBV12-3 or TRBV12-4 and TRBJ1-5; D gene unclear. The CDR3 contains 15 residues. V lost 8 bases to trimming and J lost 1 base, with 15 bases between them. CDR3 in amino acids: CASARDQRSNQPQHF. In DNA form, the CDR3 reads TGTGCCAGCGCCCGAGACCAGAGGAGCAATCAGCCCCAGCATTTT.

The CDR3 DNA is TGCAGTGCTAGACGGACAGGCCTCACAGATACGCAGTATTTT. Its translation is CSARRTGLTDTQYF. J is TRBJ2-3 and V is TRBV20-1; 7 bases agree with TRBD1. The V and J ends lost 2 bases and 2 bases, in that order; junction bases with no gene match: 4. The length of the CDR3 is 14 residues. Germline V gene sequence: CDR1 DFQATT, CDR2 SNEGSKA (reference sequence).

This clonotype occurred a few times. The V and J genes are TRBV5-6 and TRBJ2-3; no clear D gene. Germline V CDR1 and CDR2: SGHDT, YYEEEE. V gave up 2 bases and J gave up 4 bases, with 8 bases separating them. The CDR3 is 13 residues long. CDR3 protein: CASSFASPDTQYF. CDR3 coding DNA: TGTGCCAGCAGCTTCGCATCCCCAGATACGCAGTATTTT.

This clonotype was observed at least ten times. The rearrangement links TRBV6-1 to TRBJ2-3; TRBD1 matches 8 bases. In germline, CDR1 is MNHNS, CDR2 SASEGT. The J segment lost 4 bases and the V segment lost 6 bases, leaving 12 bases of the junction unmatched. The length of the CDR3 is 16 residues. CDR3 coding DNA: TGTGCCAGCAGGGGGTGGGGACAGGAGGATTCAGATACGCAGTATTTT. Translation gives CASRGWGQEDSDTQYF.

The chain recombines TRBV11-2 with TRBJ1-1; 7 nucleotides match TRBD1. In germline, CDR1 is SGHAT, CDR2 FQNNGV. Germline trimming cut 2 bases from V and 7 bases from J; bases unmatched to any gene: 7. The CDR3 is 14 amino acids. CDR3 residues: CASSLRSQGGEAFF. CDR3 sequence (DNA): TGTGCCAGCAGCTTAAGGTCCCAGGGGGGTGAAGCTTTCTTT.

The chain links TRBV14 to TRBJ1-1; weak D call: TRBD1 (5 bases). Per the germline V gene, CDR1 is SGHDN and CDR2 is FVKESK. The ends were cut back, 8 bases at V and 2 bases at J, with 12 bases in the middle. This CDR3 spans 13 amino acids. The CDR3 loop is CASGRGINTEAFF. DNA for the CDR3: TGTGCCAGCGGCCGGGGGATTAACACTGAAGCTTTCTTT. Full variable domain (remainder filled in from reference TRBV14 and TRBJ1-1): EAGVTQFPSHSVIEKGQTVTLRCDPISGHDNLYWYRRVMGKEIKFLLHFVKESKQDESGMPNNRFLAERTGGTYSTLKVQPAELEDSGVYFCASGRGINTEAFFGQGTRLTVV.

The DNA of the CDR3 is TGTGCCAGCTCACCGACAGCGGGGGGGCGCACAGATACGCAGTATTTT. Translating gives CASSPTAGGRTDTQYF. This chain uses TRBV18 with TRBJ2-3, with TRBD2 matching 10 bases. V gave up 3 bases and J gave up 1 base; unmatched junction bases: 4. The CDR3 has 16 residues. The germline CDR1 and CDR2 sequences are KGHSH and LQKENI. Based on the CDR3 plus reference TRBV18 and TRBJ2-3, the full variable domain is NAGVMQNPRHLVRRRGQEARLRCSPMKGHSHVYWYRQLPEEGLKFMVYLQKENIIDESGMPKERFSAEFPKEGPSILRIQQVVRGDSAAYFCASSPTAGGRTDTQYFGPGTRLTVL.

The table lists this clonotype with a count of one. Given a much more abundant clone one base away, this may be a read error. The chain uses TRBV10-3 and TRBJ2-7, with D possibly matching TRBD2 (6 bases). The V and J ends lost 8 bases and 6 bases respectively, with 17 bases between them. The CDR3 runs 13 residues. Germline loops: CDR1 ENHRY, CDR2 SYGVKD. The CDR3 is CAIEALGRSEQYF. CDR3 bases: TGTGCCATCGAGGCCTTGGGGAGGAGCGAGCAGTACTTC.

This clonotype was seen at least ten times. The rearrangement uses TRBV4-1 and TRBJ1-1, with a possible D match to TRBD1 (5 bases). V lost 3 bases and J lost 4, with 18 bases in between. The germline gives CDR1 MGHRA, CDR2 YSYEKL. The CDR3 is made up of 16 amino acids. The CDR3 is CASSQPEGRRGTEAFF. The CDR3, as DNA: TGCGCCAGCAGCCAGCCCGAGGGACGGAGGGGCACTGAAGCTTTCTTT.

The CDR3 DNA reads as TGCAGTGCTAGAGACACGCTTAGCAATCAGCCCCAGCATTTT. Its protein is CSARDTLSNQPQHF. This sequence joins TRBV20-1 and TRBJ1-5, with D unclear. V was cut by 0 bases and J by 0 bases, with 6 bases left in between. Germline CDR1 and CDR2: DFQATT and SNEGSKA (reference sequence). The CDR3 contains 14 residues.

This clonotype has at least ten counts. The gene calls are TRBV7-2 and TRBJ2-7; 9 bases map to TRBD2. J gave up 2 bases and V 3 bases, and 8 bases lay outside the gene matches. The CDR3 sequence is 16 residues long. Germline loops: CDR1 SGHTA, CDR2 FQGNSA. CDR3 DNA sequence: TGTGCCAGCAGCTTGGGTCAAGCGGGGGGAACCTACGAGCAGTACTTC. Its protein is CASSLGQAGGTYEQYF.

In this sample, this clonotype turned up many times. The chain employs TRBV7-3 and TRBJ2-7; no clear D. CDR3 length: 13 amino acids. Germline CDR1 and CDR2: SGHTA and FQGTGA. The V and J ends lost 5 bases and 4 bases respectively, with 12 bases between them. CDR3 in DNA: TGTGCCAGCAGCCAAGGGTCCGGGTACGAGCAGTACTTC. Amino acids: CASSQGSGYEQYF. The full variable domain, rest sourced from reference TRBV7-3 and TRBJ2-7, is GAGVSQTPSNKVTEKGKYVELRCDPISGHTALYWYRQSLGQGPEFLIYFQGTGAADDSGLPNDRFFAVRPEGSVSTLKIQRTERGDSAVYLCASSQGSGYEQYFGPGTRLTVT.

The V gene is TRBV5-1, the J gene TRBJ1-6, with unresolved D. The CDR3 runs to 14 residues. Looked up from germline, CDR1 is SGHRS and CDR2 is YFSETQ. V was trimmed by 4 bases and J by 3 bases, leaving 8 bases between them. The CDR3 DNA sequence: TGCGCCAGCAGCCGTTCGGGCTATAATTCACCCCTCCACTTT. Protein: CASSRSGYNSPLHF.

Only a few counts were recorded for this clonotype. The gene calls are TRBV11-2 and TRBJ2-7, with 10 bases matching TRBD1. Germline values: CDR1 SGHAT, CDR2 FQNNGV. CDR3 size: 16 residues. The ends lost 3 bases at V and 3 bases at J; junction bases unmatched: 8. CDR3 loop: CASSLGQGNSVYEQYF. CDR3 DNA: TGTGCCAGCAGCTTGGGACAGGGGAATTCGGTCTACGAGCAGTACTTC.

This chain joins TRBV28 and TRBJ1-2, with TRBD1 as a possible D gene (5 bases). The germline V and J ends were trimmed by 10 bases and 2 bases, with 26 bases remaining between them. The CDR3 runs to 17 residues. Per germline, CDR1 MDHEN and CDR2 SYDVKM. CDR3 residues: CATSPWRGRLYNYGYTF. CDR3 bases: TGTGCCACCTCCCCATGGAGGGGAAGACTTTACAACTATGGCTACACCTTC.

The chain links TRBV20-1 to TRBJ1-1; weak D call: TRBD1 (5 bases). Deletions cut 3 bases from V and 11 bases from J, with 22 bases between. The CDR3 totals 14 residues. CDR1 and CDR2 from the germline V gene are DFQATT and SNEGSKA (reference sequence). The CDR3 here is CSASYLGAPSAAFF. The CDR3, as DNA: TGCAGTGCTAGTTATTTAGGGGCACCTTCCGCGGCTTTCTTT.

The rearrangement joins TRBV7-2 to TRBJ1-4; no clear D. CDR3 length: 13 residues. V lost 5 bases to trimming and J lost 0 bases, with 4 bases between them. CDR1 SGHTA and CDR2 FQGNSA come from the germline V gene. The CDR3 sequence is CASSGSTNEKLFF. The CDR3 DNA sequence: TGTGCCAGCAGCGGGTCAACTAATGAAAAACTGTTTTTT.

This clonotype was seen a handful of times. The chain employs TRBV29-1 and TRBJ2-2; D might be TRBD2 (6 bases). This CDR3 contains 11 residues. The V gene lost 8 bases and the J gene lost 6 bases, with 10 bases spanning the gap. Germline V gene sequence: CDR1 SQVTM, CDR2 ANQGSEA. Written as DNA, the CDR3 is TGCAGCACGGGGGAAGCCGGGGAGCTGTTTTTT. This translates into CSTGEAGELFF.